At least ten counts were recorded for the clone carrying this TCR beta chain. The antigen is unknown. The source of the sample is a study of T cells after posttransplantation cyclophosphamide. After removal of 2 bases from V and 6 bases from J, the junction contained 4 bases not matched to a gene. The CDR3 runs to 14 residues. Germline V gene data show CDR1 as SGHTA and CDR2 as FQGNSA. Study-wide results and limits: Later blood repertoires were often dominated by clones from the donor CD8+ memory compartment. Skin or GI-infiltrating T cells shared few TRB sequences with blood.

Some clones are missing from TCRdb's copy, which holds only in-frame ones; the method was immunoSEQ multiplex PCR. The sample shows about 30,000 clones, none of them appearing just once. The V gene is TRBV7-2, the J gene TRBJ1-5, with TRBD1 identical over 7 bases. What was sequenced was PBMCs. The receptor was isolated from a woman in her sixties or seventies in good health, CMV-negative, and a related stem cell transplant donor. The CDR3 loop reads CASSLKQGIQPQHF. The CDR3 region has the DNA TGTGCCAGCAGCTTAAAACAGGGGATTCAGCCCCAGCATTTT.